The subject of this entry is one TCR beta chain. What it recognizes is unknown. The sample originates from a study of OX40 agonist ivuxolimab in advanced cancers. Study as a whole: The dose of intravenous ivuxolimab that patients received every 2 weeks ranged from 0.01 to 10 mg/kg. A mean age of around 66 years, range about 20 to 79, was recorded, and roughly 80% were male.

The study, taken as a whole, reports: People who partly responded at 0.1-3.0 mg/kg had some of the least clonal expansion seen.

Germline assignment: CDR1 SGHNT and CDR2 YYREEE (reference sequence). The CDR3 runs 14 residues. V was cut by 4 bases and J by 1 base, with 10 bases left in between. Here immunoSEQ multiplex PCR was the method, and the copy in TCRdb shows in-frame clones only, minus some. The data contain some 48,000 clones, around 80% of them seen just once; the ten biggest clones take up under 9.5%. This TCR was sampled from an adult with an advanced solid tumor such as melanoma, head and neck, liver or kidney cancer. The chain recombines TRBV5-4 with TRBJ2-3, with D hard to call. Material: CD4+ or CD8+ T cells sorted from blood, obtained in a trial of the OX40 agonist ivuxolimab. CDR3 coding DNA: TGTGCCAGCAGCCTCATAACAGGCACAGATACGCAGTATTTT. It yields the protein CASSLITGTDTQYF.